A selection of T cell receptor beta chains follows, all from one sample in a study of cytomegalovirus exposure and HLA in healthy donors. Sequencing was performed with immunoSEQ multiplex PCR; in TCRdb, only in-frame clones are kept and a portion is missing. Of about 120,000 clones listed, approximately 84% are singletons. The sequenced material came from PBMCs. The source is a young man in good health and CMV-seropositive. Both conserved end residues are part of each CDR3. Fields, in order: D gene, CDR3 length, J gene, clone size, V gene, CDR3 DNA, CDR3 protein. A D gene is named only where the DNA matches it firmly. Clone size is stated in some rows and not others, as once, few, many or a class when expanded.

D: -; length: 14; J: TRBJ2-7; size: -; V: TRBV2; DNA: TGTGCCAGCAACATTCTTAGGGGGAAAGGGGAGCAGTACTTC; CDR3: CASNILRGKGEQYF
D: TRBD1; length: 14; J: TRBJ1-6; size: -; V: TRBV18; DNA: TGTGCCAGCTCACGGGGGACAGGCGATTCACCCCTCCACTTT; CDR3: CASSRGTGDSPLHF
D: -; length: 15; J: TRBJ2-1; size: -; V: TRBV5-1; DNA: TGCGCCAGCAGCTTGATGACAGGATCACCCAATGAGCAGTTCTTC; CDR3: CASSLMTGSPNEQFF
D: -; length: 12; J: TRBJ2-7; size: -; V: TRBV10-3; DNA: TGTGCCATCAGTGACGGGACATTGAGGCAGTACTTC; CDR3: CAISDGTLRQYF
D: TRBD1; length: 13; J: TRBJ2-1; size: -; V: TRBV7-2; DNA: TGTGCCAGCCTAGGACAGGGGCACAATGAGCAGTTCTTC; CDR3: CASLGQGHNEQFF
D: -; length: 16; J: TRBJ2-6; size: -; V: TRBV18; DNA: TGTGCCAGCTCGCCCGGGGAGTACTCTGGGGCCAACGTCCTGACTTTC; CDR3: CASSPGEYSGANVLTF
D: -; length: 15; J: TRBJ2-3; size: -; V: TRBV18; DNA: TGTGCCAGCTCACCATCGGTCGGGAGCACAGATACGCAGTATTTT; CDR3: CASSPSVGSTDTQYF
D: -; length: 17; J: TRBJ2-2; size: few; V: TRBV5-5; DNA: TGTGCCAGCAGCTTGGGGTGGGGCGCCTTGAACACCGGGGAGCTGTTTTTT; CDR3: CASSLGWGALNTGELFF
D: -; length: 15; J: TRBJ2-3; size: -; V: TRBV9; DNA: TGTGCCAGCAGCGTGGGAGGCCCTAGCACAGATACGCAGTATTTT; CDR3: CASSVGGPSTDTQYF
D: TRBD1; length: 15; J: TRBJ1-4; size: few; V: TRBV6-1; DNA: TGTGCCAGCATTCCGGACAGGGGGTTAAGTGAAAAACTGTTTTTT; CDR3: CASIPDRGLSEKLFF
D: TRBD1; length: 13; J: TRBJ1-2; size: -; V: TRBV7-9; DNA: TGTGCCATCCTAACAGGGGGTGACTATGGCTACACCTTC; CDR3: CAILTGGDYGYTF
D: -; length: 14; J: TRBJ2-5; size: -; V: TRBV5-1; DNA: TGCGCCAGCAGCTTGGAATGGGGCTCGGAGACCCAGTACTTC; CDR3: CASSLEWGSETQYF
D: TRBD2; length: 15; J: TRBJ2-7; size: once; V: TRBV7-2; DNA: TGTGCCAGCAGCCAAGGGACTAGCGCCTCCTACGAGCAGTACTTC; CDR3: CASSQGTSASYEQYF
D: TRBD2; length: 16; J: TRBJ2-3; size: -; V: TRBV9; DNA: TGTGCCAGCAGCGTAGCCGCGGGAGCCAACACAGATACGCAGTATTTT; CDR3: CASSVAAGANTDTQYF
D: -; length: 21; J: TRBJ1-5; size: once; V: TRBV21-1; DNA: TGTGCCAGCAAATTAAGACCCCACCGGCCGGCCGACGAGGGAAGCAATCAGCCCCAGCATTTT; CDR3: CASKLRPHRPADEGSNQPQHF
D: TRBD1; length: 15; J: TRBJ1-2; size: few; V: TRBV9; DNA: TGTGCCAGCAGCCCCGGGACAGGGGCACTCTATGGCTACACCTTC; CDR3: CASSPGTGALYGYTF
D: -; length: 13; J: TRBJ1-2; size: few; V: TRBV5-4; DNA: TGTGCCAGCAGCTCCGCCGGGGGGGATCGCTACACCTTC; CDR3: CASSSAGGDRYTF
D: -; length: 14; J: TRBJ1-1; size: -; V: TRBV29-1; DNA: TGCAGCGTTGCCCCAAGGGGGGAGGGGACTGAAGCTTTCTTT; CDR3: CSVAPRGEGTEAFF
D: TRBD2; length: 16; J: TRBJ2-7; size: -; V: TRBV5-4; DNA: TGTGCCAGCAGCTTGGCCGGCGCGGGAGGCGGCTACGAGCAGTACTTC; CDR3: CASSLAGAGGGYEQYF
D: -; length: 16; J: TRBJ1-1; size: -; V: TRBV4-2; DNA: TGTGCCAGCAGCCCATCCGTAGGGGGGGCCGTTAATGAAGCTTTCTTT; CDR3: CASSPSVGGAVNEAFF
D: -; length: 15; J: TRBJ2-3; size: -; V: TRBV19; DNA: TGTGCCAGTAGTATATCGGGTTCTAGCACAGATACGCAGTATTTT; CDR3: CASSISGSSTDTQYF
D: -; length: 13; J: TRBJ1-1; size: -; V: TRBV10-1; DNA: TGCGCCAGCAGTGAGGGCCTCGAAGCGAGAGCTTTCTTT; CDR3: CASSEGLEARAFF
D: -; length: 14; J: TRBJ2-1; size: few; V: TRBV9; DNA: TGTGCCAGCAGCGTCCCGACAGGTAACAATGAGCAGTTCTTC; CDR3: CASSVPTGNNEQFF
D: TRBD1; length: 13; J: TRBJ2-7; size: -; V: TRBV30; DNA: TGTGCCTGGAACCGGGACAGCACCTACGAGCAGTACTTC; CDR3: CAWNRDSTYEQYF
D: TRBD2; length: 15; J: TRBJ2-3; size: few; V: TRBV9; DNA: TGTGCCAGCAGCAGGCGGGGGTCCCGAACAGATACGCAGTATTTT; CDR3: CASSRRGSRTDTQYF
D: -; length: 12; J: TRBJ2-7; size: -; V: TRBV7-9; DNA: TGTGCCAGCAGCTTCGATACTTACGAGCAGTACTTC; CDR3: CASSFDTYEQYF
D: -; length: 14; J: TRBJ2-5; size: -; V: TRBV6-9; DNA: TGTGCCAGCAGTGACCTCGGGGGTGGAGAGACCCAGTACTTC; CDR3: CASSDLGGGETQYF
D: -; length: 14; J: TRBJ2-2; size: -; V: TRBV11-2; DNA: TGTGCCAGCAGCTTGAGTAATAGTCCTGGGGAGCTGTTTTTT; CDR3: CASSLSNSPGELFF